This TCR beta chain was found in a study of T cell responses to AZD1222 COVID-19 vaccine (dated by TCRdb to about 2021). In the study overall: Because spike-specific TCR depth and breadth did not differ between the two schedules, AZD1222 recipients who got a second dose at roughly 4 weeks were pooled with those who got a second dose at roughly 12 weeks. TCR sequencing covered fewer than 250 trial participants: roughly 200 given two doses of AZD1222 and approximately 26 given two doses of MenACWY control vaccine. Trial participants were enrolled by age into subgroups of 18-55, 56-69 and 70-plus years, and 148, 28 and 57 TCR-sequenced participants, respectively, were included in these subgroups.

This clone was seen only once. Which antigen it targets is not known. Nothing much larger sits one base from this clone, and base qualities are not available. Reading the label with the study, this specimen's time point is: baseline before first vaccination. Vaccinee samples came from UK trials COV001 and COV002, including a single-blind randomized controlled phase 2/3 trial of AZD1222 (ChAdOx1 nCoV-19) in healthy adults. For TCRbeta chain sequencing, PBMC samples from trial participants were taken at day 0 and at day 28 after the second dose. The CDR3 measures 16 amino acids from cysteine to phenylalanine. The CDR3 DNA has 48 bases and is translated from base 1. Trimming removed 0 bases from V and 11 bases from J; the gene matches leave 13 bases unexplained. The germline V gene provides CDR1 MNHNS and CDR2 SASEGT. Study-level results and caveats: CD4 TCRs associated with the vaccine covered the entire spike protein, and the dominant responses were in regions 160-218 and 743-854. After two AZD1222 doses, spike-specific TCR breadth and depth were significantly higher than at day 0 and than in MenACWY recipients. Participants were mostly white British and included more females than males, and it was suggested by the authors that clonal diversity may have been underestimated. Conclusions about previously exposed vaccinees were limited because only a handful of AZD1222 recipients were SARS-CoV-2 seropositive at baseline. Because no day 14 peak-response samples were available, repertoires were characterized only after the peak T cell response. Reportedly, almost half of the unique spike-specific TCRs recognized epitopes lying outside the regions that are mutated in the B.1.351 and B.1.1.7 variants. The 56-69-year group was small, and its depth increase did not reach significance, likely because of low power.

The CDR3 regions of human TCRbeta chains were subjected to immunosequencing. Per the authors' processing: Repertoire TCRs were matched against a reference library of SARS-CoV-2-specific TCRs generated with the MIRA antigen-specificity platform. Breadth was defined as the fraction of unique TCRs that were SARS-CoV-2-associated. Depth was defined as the fraction of total T cells that were SARS-CoV-2-associated. Using the MIRA data, every spike-specific TCR was mapped to the spike region that the TCR reacted to and assigned to either a CD4 or a CD8 class. Log10-transformed breadth and depth values were compared by one-way ANOVA with Sidak's multiple comparisons tests. TCRdb stores this immuneACCESS table with in-frame sequences only. Part of the clones is absent; in the studies checked, under half of the shortfall reflects unresolved V genes, and no reason is known for the rest. The V and J calls and clone size are taken from that table; D and trimming were inferred from the DNA. Within this sample are roughly 190,000 clones, with approximately 93% of them counted one time only. Of the sample, 3% to 5% is held by the ten largest clones.

The clonotype originates from an adult in good health. The V and J genes are TRBV6-1 and TRBJ1-5; 7 bases in the junction line up with TRBD1. Source: peripheral blood, taken on day 0 of AZD1222 vaccination. The bases read TGTGCCAGCAGTGAAGCTCCAGGGGGATTCCCGACGACCCAGCATTTT. The resulting protein is CASSEAPGGFPTTQHF.